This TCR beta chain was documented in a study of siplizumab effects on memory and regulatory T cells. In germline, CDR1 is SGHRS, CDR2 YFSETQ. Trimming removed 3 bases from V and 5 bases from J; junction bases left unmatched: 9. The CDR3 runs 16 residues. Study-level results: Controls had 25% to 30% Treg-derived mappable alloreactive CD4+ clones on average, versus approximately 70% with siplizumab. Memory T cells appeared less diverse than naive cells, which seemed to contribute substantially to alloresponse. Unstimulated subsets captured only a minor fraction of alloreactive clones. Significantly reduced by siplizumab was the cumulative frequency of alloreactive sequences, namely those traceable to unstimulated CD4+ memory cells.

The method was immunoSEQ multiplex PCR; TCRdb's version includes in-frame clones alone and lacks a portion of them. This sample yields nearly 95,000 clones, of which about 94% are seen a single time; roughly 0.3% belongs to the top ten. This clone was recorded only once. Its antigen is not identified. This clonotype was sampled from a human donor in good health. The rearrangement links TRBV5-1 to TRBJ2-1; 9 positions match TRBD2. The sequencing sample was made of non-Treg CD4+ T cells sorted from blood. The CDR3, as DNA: TGCGCCAGCAGCTCAAAAGCGGGAGGAGGGCACAATGAGCAGTTCTTC. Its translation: CASSSKAGGGHNEQFF.